This TCR beta chain was observed in a study of graft-versus-host responses after intestinal transplantation. Overall study: Induction using anti-thymocyte globulin, followed by tacrolimus and steroids for about 3 years, was given to all recipients.

Findings and limits, study-wide: The recipient marrow held GvH clones, and some of them showed up first in ileum or blood. Individuals who had graft-donor T cell macrochimerism had allografts that showed high graft-versus-host to host-versus-graft clonal ratios. Peak levels of circulating GvH clones tracked with early post-transplant HvG declines.

TCRdb's table, derived via immunoSEQ multiplex PCR, lists solely in-frame clones and lacks some. The sample contains about 130,000 clones, around 90% of which appear only once. The CDR3 sequence is 15 residues long. For this clone: Its target is unknown.

The clonotype comes from a human donor who received an intestinal transplant. Source: unstimulated CD4+ T cells sorted from spleen or lymph node cells, taken before intestinal transplant. This chain links TRBV21-1 with TRBJ2-7. TRBV21-1 is a pseudogene segment. The CDR3 DNA is TGTGCCAGCAGTCCCCCAGGAGAATTATCCTACGAGCAGTACTTC. Residues: CASSPPGELSYEQYF.